This is a list of T cell receptor beta chains from one sample in a study of CD8 T cells in ankylosing spondylitis. A single record per CDR3 protein comes from TCRdb applying MiXCR to the 5' RACE reads. This sample has approximately 200,000 distinct CDR3 sequences, with more than 10% found just once. Sequencing was performed on blood, either unsorted or a sorted T cell fraction (not recorded which). The source is a male donor with ankylosing spondylitis or in good health (not recorded which). Each CDR3 is given with its conserved first and last residue. The order of the fields is J gene, clone size, V gene, D gene, CDR3 DNA, CDR3 protein. The D gene is left open where the match is weak. The size field is filled for only some rows; it gives once, few, many or a size class.

J gene: TRBJ2-7
clone size: .
V gene: TRBV30
D gene: .
CDR3 DNA: TGTGCCTGGAGTATGGGGCTCTACGAGCAGTACTTC
CDR3 protein: CAWSMGLYEQYF

J gene: TRBJ2-1
clone size: few
V gene: TRBV7-7
D gene: .
CDR3 DNA: TGTGCCAGCAGCCCTAAAGAGGAGTCGGGAAAGAATGAGCAGTTCTTC
CDR3 protein: CASSPKEESGKNEQFF

J gene: TRBJ1-1
clone size: many
V gene: TRBV12-3/TRBV12-4
D gene: .
CDR3 DNA: TGTGCCAGCAGTTTAAGTCGCGGCGGTACTGAAGCTTTCTTT
CDR3 protein: CASSLSRGGTEAFF

J gene: TRBJ2-3
clone size: .
V gene: TRBV20-1
D gene: .
CDR3 DNA: TGCAGTGCTAGAGAGAGTTACACCACAGATATGCAGTATTTT
CDR3 protein: CSARESYTTDMQYF

J gene: TRBJ2-7
clone size: many
V gene: TRBV20-1
D gene: TRBD1
CDR3 DNA: TGCAGTGCTATCCTAACAGGGGTCGCAACACTTTACGAGCAGTACTTC
CDR3 protein: CSAILTGVATLYEQYF

J gene: TRBJ2-7
clone size: .
V gene: TRBV15
D gene: TRBD1
CDR3 DNA: TGTGCCACCAGCGACTCACGGACAGGGTTTATCTACGAGCAGTACTTC
CDR3 protein: CATSDSRTGFIYEQYF

J gene: TRBJ2-7
clone size: many
V gene: TRBV5-1
D gene: TRBD2
CDR3 DNA: TGCGCCAGCAGCCCGGGAGGTCCCTGGGACTACGAGCAGTACTTC
CDR3 protein: CASSPGGPWDYEQYF

J gene: TRBJ2-2
clone size: few
V gene: TRBV14
D gene: .
CDR3 DNA: TGTGCCAGCAGCCAAGATAGTTGGACCGCGAACACCGGGGAGCTGTTTTTT
CDR3 protein: CASSQDSWTANTGELFF

J gene: TRBJ2-1
clone size: .
V gene: TRBV7-2
D gene: .
CDR3 DNA: TGTGCCAGCAGCACCTGGACGGCTGCGGCCAATGAGCAGTTCTTC
CDR3 protein: CASSTWTAAANEQFF

J gene: TRBJ2-1
clone size: .
V gene: TRBV6-1
D gene: TRBD2
CDR3 DNA: TGTGCCAGCAGTCCCCGTACCGGGACTAGCGGCCCCAATGAGCAGTTCTTC
CDR3 protein: CASSPRTGTSGPNEQFF

J gene: TRBJ1-1
clone size: few
V gene: TRBV5-1
D gene: TRBD1
CDR3 DNA: TGCGCCAGCAGCATGAGGACAGGGGAAGCTTTCTTT
CDR3 protein: CASSMRTGEAFF

J gene: TRBJ2-1
clone size: many
V gene: TRBV4-1
D gene: .
CDR3 DNA: TGCGCCAGCAGCCAAGATTCCGGGAGCTCCTACAATGAGCAGTTCTTC
CDR3 protein: CASSQDSGSSYNEQFF

J gene: TRBJ2-4
clone size: few
V gene: TRBV30
D gene: .
CDR3 DNA: TGTGCCTGGGCCCGAGACATAAAAAACATTCAGTACTTC
CDR3 protein: CAWARDIKNIQYF

J gene: TRBJ2-1
clone size: few
V gene: TRBV12-3/TRBV12-4
D gene: TRBD2
CDR3 DNA: TGTGCCAGCAGTTTGGGACTAGCGGGGGCCGAGGGGCAGTTCTTC
CDR3 protein: CASSLGLAGAEGQFF

J gene: TRBJ2-1
clone size: few
V gene: TRBV5-1
D gene: .
CDR3 DNA: TGCGCCAGCAGCTTGGGGGATCGACCGTATAAGAGCTCCTACAATGAGCAGTTCTTC
CDR3 protein: CASSLGDRPYKSSYNEQFF

J gene: TRBJ1-1
clone size: few
V gene: TRBV5-1
D gene: TRBD1
CDR3 DNA: TGCGCCAGCCTACACGGACAGGGAAACACTGAAGCTTTCTTT
CDR3 protein: CASLHGQGNTEAFF

J gene: TRBJ2-1
clone size: .
V gene: TRBV27
D gene: TRBD2
CDR3 DNA: TGTGCCAGCAGTTCCCCCAGGACTAGCGGACTCAATGAGCAGTTCTTC
CDR3 protein: CASSSPRTSGLNEQFF

J gene: TRBJ2-1
clone size: many
V gene: TRBV20-1
D gene: .
CDR3 DNA: TGCAGTGCTCTAGGGGTGACTAGACGAGGGTACAATGAGCAGTTCTTC
CDR3 protein: CSALGVTRRGYNEQFF

J gene: TRBJ1-5
clone size: .
V gene: TRBV12-3/TRBV12-4
D gene: .
CDR3 DNA: TGTGCCAGCGGGGACACTTCCAATCAGCCCCAGCATTTT
CDR3 protein: CASGDTSNQPQHF

J gene: TRBJ2-7
clone size: few
V gene: TRBV7-9
D gene: TRBD2
CDR3 DNA: TGTGCCAGCAGCTGTATAGCGGGAGCTTGCGAGCAGTACTTC
CDR3 protein: CASSCIAGACEQYF

J gene: TRBJ2-7
clone size: .
V gene: TRBV2
D gene: TRBD1
CDR3 DNA: TGTGCCAGCAACCACCGGGACAGGCCCTACGAGCAGTACTTC
CDR3 protein: CASNHRDRPYEQYF

J gene: TRBJ1-1
clone size: .
V gene: TRBV7-9
D gene: .
CDR3 DNA: TGTGCCAGCAGCTTTCTCGGGGGTAATACTGAAGCTTTCTTT
CDR3 protein: CASSFLGGNTEAFF

J gene: TRBJ2-5
clone size: few
V gene: TRBV6-5
D gene: .
CDR3 DNA: TGTGCCAGCAGGGGGCTGGGGGAGACCCAGTACTTC
CDR3 protein: CASRGLGETQYF

J gene: TRBJ2-7
clone size: few
V gene: TRBV27
D gene: TRBD2
CDR3 DNA: TGTGCCAGCAGCCCCGGGAGCGGGGGGGGCGAGCAGTACTTC
CDR3 protein: CASSPGSGGGEQYF

J gene: TRBJ2-1
clone size: .
V gene: TRBV4-1
D gene: .
CDR3 DNA: TGCGCCAGCAGCCAAGATTTGGGGGACGGACATTACAATGAGCAGTTCTTC
CDR3 protein: CASSQDLGDGHYNEQFF

J gene: TRBJ2-2
clone size: many
V gene: TRBV27
D gene: .
CDR3 DNA: TGTGCCAGCAGTTTAGGACCGGACGGGGAGCTGTTTTTT
CDR3 protein: CASSLGPDGELFF

J gene: TRBJ2-2
clone size: .
V gene: TRBV4-1
D gene: .
CDR3 DNA: TGCGCCAGCAGCCAAGAAGGGTTCACCGGGGAGCTGTTTTTT
CDR3 protein: CASSQEGFTGELFF

J gene: TRBJ1-1
clone size: .
V gene: TRBV7-8
D gene: TRBD1
CDR3 DNA: TGTGCCAGCAGCCCCGACAGGGGGCCTGAAGCTTTCTTT
CDR3 protein: CASSPDRGPEAFF

J gene: TRBJ2-1
clone size: few
V gene: TRBV5-5
D gene: .
CDR3 DNA: TGTGCCAGCAGCTTGGATGGGGCCAATGGCAATGAGCAGTTCTTC
CDR3 protein: CASSLDGANGNEQFF

J gene: TRBJ1-3
clone size: few
V gene: TRBV9
D gene: TRBD1
CDR3 DNA: TGTGCCAGCAGCGTAGAGGGGGCGAACGGAAACACCATATATTTT
CDR3 protein: CASSVEGANGNTIYF

J gene: TRBJ2-1
clone size: few
V gene: TRBV20-1
D gene: TRBD2
CDR3 DNA: TGCAGTGCTAGATCTCCGGGACTAGACTACAATGAGCAGTTCTTC
CDR3 protein: CSARSPGLDYNEQFF

J gene: TRBJ2-7
clone size: .
V gene: TRBV3-1
D gene: .
CDR3 DNA: TGTGCCAGCACCGGGACCCCTTCCGAGCAGTACTTC
CDR3 protein: CASTGTPSEQYF

J gene: TRBJ2-3
clone size: few
V gene: TRBV6-1
D gene: TRBD1
CDR3 DNA: TGTGCCAGCAGCCTTACCGGGACAGGGTTGGATACGCAGTATTTT
CDR3 protein: CASSLTGTGLDTQYF

J gene: TRBJ2-7
clone size: .
V gene: TRBV6-5
D gene: .
CDR3 DNA: TGTGCCAGCAGTTACGGACGGAGCTCCTACGAGCAGTACTTC
CDR3 protein: CASSYGRSSYEQYF

J gene: TRBJ1-5
clone size: .
V gene: TRBV27
D gene: .
CDR3 DNA: TGTGCCAGCAGTTTGAAGGCAGGCAATCAGCCCCAGCATTTT
CDR3 protein: CASSLKAGNQPQHF

J gene: TRBJ2-1
clone size: many
V gene: TRBV6-5
D gene: .
CDR3 DNA: TGTGCCAGCAGTTACAGGGCGGGGTACTCCTACAATGAGCAGTTCTTC
CDR3 protein: CASSYRAGYSYNEQFF

J gene: TRBJ2-2
clone size: .
V gene: TRBV14
D gene: .
CDR3 DNA: TGTGCCAGCAGCCAAGTGATCGGGGGCGGGGTCACCGGGGAGCTGTTTTTT
CDR3 protein: CASSQVIGGGVTGELFF

J gene: TRBJ1-1
clone size: .
V gene: TRBV2
D gene: .
CDR3 DNA: TGTGCCAGCAGAGGCTCTGAAGCTTTCTTT
CDR3 protein: CASRGSEAFF

J gene: TRBJ2-5
clone size: few
V gene: TRBV20-1
D gene: TRBD2
CDR3 DNA: TGCAGTGCTACTGGGACTAGCGGGAGGATTAGGGAGACCCAGTACTTC
CDR3 protein: CSATGTSGRIRETQYF

J gene: TRBJ2-2
clone size: few
V gene: TRBV11-2
D gene: TRBD2
CDR3 DNA: TGTGCCAGCAGCTATAGACTAGCGGGAGGGCCGGGGAACACCGGGGAGCTGTTTTTT
CDR3 protein: CASSYRLAGGPGNTGELFF

J gene: TRBJ2-1
clone size: many
V gene: TRBV20-1
D gene: .
CDR3 DNA: TGCAGTGCTAGGGACTCCGGACTAGAGGGGGGTGAGCAGTTCTTC
CDR3 protein: CSARDSGLEGGEQFF

J gene: TRBJ2-7
clone size: .
V gene: TRBV13
D gene: .
CDR3 DNA: TGTGCCAGCAGCCCTGGGAGGCAGGGAACGGACTACGAGCAGTACTTC
CDR3 protein: CASSPGRQGTDYEQYF

J gene: TRBJ2-5
clone size: .
V gene: TRBV12-3/TRBV12-4
D gene: TRBD2
CDR3 DNA: TGTGCCAGCAGTTTATATGAGGGAGGGGAGCAGGAGACCCAGTACTTC
CDR3 protein: CASSLYEGGEQETQYF

J gene: TRBJ2-2
clone size: few
V gene: TRBV10-3
D gene: .
CDR3 DNA: TGTGCCATCAGTGAGTCGATGTCCGGGCTTGGAACCGGGGAGCTGTTTTTT
CDR3 protein: CAISESMSGLGTGELFF

J gene: TRBJ2-1
clone size: .
V gene: TRBV6-2/TRBV6-3
D gene: TRBD2
CDR3 DNA: TGTGCCAGCAGTTACTTGATGGGACTAGCGGGAACCTACAATGAGCAGTTCTTC
CDR3 protein: CASSYLMGLAGTYNEQFF

J gene: TRBJ2-1
clone size: .
V gene: TRBV19
D gene: TRBD2
CDR3 DNA: TGTGCCAGTAGTATACCAACTAGCGGGGGGGCCTTATCCTACAATGAGCAGTTCTTC
CDR3 protein: CASSIPTSGGALSYNEQFF

J gene: TRBJ1-4
clone size: few
V gene: TRBV19
D gene: .
CDR3 DNA: TGTGCCAGTAGTCCAGCGGACACAGCAACTAATGAAAAACTGTTTTTT
CDR3 protein: CASSPADTATNEKLFF

J gene: TRBJ1-1
clone size: .
V gene: TRBV20-1
D gene: .
CDR3 DNA: TGCAGTGCTAGAGACGAATTAACCCCAACTGAAGCTTTCTTT
CDR3 protein: CSARDELTPTEAFF

J gene: TRBJ2-7
clone size: .
V gene: TRBV21-1
D gene: .
CDR3 DNA: TGTGCCAGCAGCAAAGGTATAAGGCCAGAACCCTACGAGCAGTACTTC
CDR3 protein: CASSKGIRPEPYEQYF